This T cell receptor beta chain was identified during a study of CD8+CD57+ T cells in acquired aplastic anemia. The CDR3 consists of 14 residues. The germline V gene encodes CDR1 SGHNT and CDR2 YYREEE (reference sequence). Genomic DNA, the template, was used for profiling of the TCR beta VDJ and CDR3. Using its own MiXCR run on the reads, TCRdb lists one record per CDR3 protein. The profile shows around 200,000 distinct CDR3 sequences, around 49% of them singletons. General observations from the study: Overlap between patients and controls comprised roughly 30 CD8+ CDR3 sequences.

Patients who underwent sequencing had shown CD8+CD57+ cell expansion by flow cytometry. With no exception, the patients had severe acquired aplastic anemia. This clonotype was observed once. Its target is unknown. A read error may account for a junction end that differs from germline. The sample was sorted CD4+, CD8+, or CD8+CD57+ T cells (not recorded which) from PBMCs. This TCR was sampled from a human donor with aplastic anemia. The chain combines TRBV5-4 with TRBJ2-7; D possibly matches TRBD1 or TRBD2 (5 bases each). CDR3 DNA: TGTACCAGCAGCTCCCTGAGGCAGGGTAGCGAGCAGTGCTTC. It encodes CTSSSLRQGSEQCF. Full variable domain (outside the CDR3, taken from reference TRBV5-4 and TRBJ2-7): ETGVTQSPTHLIKTRGQQVTLRCSSQSGHNTVSWYQQALGQGPQFIFQYYREEENGRGNFPPRFSGLQFPNYSSELNVNALELDDSALYLCTSSSLRQGSEQCFGPGTRLTVT.